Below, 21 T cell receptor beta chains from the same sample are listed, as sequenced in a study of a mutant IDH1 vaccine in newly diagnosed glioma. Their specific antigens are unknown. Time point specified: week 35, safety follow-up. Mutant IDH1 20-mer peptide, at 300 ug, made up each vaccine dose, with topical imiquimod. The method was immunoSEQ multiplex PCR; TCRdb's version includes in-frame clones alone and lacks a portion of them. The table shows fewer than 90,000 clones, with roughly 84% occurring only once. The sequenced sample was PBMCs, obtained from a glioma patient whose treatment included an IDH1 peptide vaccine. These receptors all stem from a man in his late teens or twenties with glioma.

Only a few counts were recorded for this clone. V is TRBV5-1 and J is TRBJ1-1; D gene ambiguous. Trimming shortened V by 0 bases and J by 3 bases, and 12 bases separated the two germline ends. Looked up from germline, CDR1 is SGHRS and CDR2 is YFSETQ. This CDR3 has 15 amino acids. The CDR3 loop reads CASSLVVGSDTEAFF. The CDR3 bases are TGCGCCAGCAGCTTGGTGGTGGGATCAGACACTGAAGCTTTCTTT.

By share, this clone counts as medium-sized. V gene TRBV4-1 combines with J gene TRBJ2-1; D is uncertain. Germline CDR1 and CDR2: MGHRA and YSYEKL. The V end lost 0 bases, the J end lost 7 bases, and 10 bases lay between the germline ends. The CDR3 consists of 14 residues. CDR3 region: CASSQERAFNEQFF. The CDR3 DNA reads TGCGCCAGCAGCCAAGAAAGGGCTTTTAATGAGCAGTTCTTC.

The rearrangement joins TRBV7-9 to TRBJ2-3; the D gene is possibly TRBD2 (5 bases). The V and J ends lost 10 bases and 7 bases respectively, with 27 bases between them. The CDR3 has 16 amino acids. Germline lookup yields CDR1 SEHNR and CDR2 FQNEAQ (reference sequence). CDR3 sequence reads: CATRPNGAGLANTQYF. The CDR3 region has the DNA TGTGCCACCCGGCCAAATGGCGCGGGTCTCGCAAATACGCAGTATTTT.

The DNA for the CDR3 is TGTGCCTGGACGGCGACAGGGGTGTACGAGCAGTACTTC. Protein product: CAWTATGVYEQYF. V and J are TRBV30 and TRBJ2-7; 8 bases are a match to TRBD1. With V trimmed by 4 bases and J by 4 bases, 6 bases remained unmatched. The CDR3 extends over 13 amino acids. Germline V gives CDR1 GTSNPN, CDR2 SVGIG (reference sequence).

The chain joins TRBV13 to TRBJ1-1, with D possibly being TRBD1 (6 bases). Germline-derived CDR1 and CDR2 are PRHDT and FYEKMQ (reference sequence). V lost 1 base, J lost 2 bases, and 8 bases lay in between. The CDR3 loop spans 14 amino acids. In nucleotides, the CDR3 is TGTGCCAGCAGCTTAGTCAGGGGTAACACTGAAGCTTTCTTT. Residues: CASSLVRGNTEAFF.

CDR3: CASSLGVMVTEAFF. CDR3 nucleotides: TGTGCCAGCAGCTTAGGGGTGATGGTCACTGAAGCTTTCTTT. V and J are TRBV13 and TRBJ1-1, with unresolved D. The CDR3 totals 14 residues. Germline CDR1 reads PRHDT; CDR2 reads FYEKMQ (reference sequence). V lost 0 bases and J 4 bases, leaving 9 bases between the germline ends.

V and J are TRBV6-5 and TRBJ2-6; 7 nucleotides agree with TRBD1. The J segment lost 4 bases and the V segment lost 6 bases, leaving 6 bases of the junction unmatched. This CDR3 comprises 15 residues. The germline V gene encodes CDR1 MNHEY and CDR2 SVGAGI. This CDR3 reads CASRRQGAGANVLTF. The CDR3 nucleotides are TGTGCCAGCAGGAGACAGGGCGCGGGGGCCAACGTCCTGACTTTC.

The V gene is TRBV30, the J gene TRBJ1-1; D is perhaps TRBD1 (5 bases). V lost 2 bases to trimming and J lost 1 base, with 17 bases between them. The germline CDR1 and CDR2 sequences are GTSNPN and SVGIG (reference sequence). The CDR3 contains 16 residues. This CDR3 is CAWSRSWGRENTEAFF. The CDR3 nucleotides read TGTGCCTGGAGTCGATCCTGGGGCAGGGAGAACACTGAAGCTTTCTTT.

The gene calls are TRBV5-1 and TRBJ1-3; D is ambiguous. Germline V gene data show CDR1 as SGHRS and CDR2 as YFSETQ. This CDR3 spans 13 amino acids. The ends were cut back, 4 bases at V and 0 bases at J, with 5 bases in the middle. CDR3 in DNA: TGCGCCAGCAGCCCCTTCTCTGGAAACACCATATATTTT. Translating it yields CASSPFSGNTIYF.

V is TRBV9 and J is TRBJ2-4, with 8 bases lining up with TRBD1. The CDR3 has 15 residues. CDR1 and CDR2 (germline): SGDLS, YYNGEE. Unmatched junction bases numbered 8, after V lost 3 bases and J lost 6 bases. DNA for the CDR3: TGTGCCAGCAGCGGTGGACAGGGTTTGGGAAACATTCAGTACTTC. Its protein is CASSGGQGLGNIQYF.

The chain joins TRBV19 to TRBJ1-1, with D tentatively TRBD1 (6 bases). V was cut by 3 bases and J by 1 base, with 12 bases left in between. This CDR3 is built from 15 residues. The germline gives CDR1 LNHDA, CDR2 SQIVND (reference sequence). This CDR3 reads CASSIWGRANTEAFF. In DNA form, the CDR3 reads TGTGCCAGTAGTATCTGGGGGCGCGCGAACACTGAAGCTTTCTTT.

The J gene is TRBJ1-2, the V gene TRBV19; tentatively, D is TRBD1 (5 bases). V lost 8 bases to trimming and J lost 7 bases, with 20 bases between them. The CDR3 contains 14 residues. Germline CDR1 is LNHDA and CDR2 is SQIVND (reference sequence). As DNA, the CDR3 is TGTGCCAGTTTCGGTCACCGCCAGGGCGCTGGCTACACCTTC. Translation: CASFGHRQGAGYTF.

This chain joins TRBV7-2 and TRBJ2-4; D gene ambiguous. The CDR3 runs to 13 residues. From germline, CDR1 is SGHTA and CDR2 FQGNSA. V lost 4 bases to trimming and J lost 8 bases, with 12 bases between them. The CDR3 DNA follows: TGTGCCAGCAGCTCCCGGGTCCTTGACATTCAGTACTTC. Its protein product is CASSSRVLDIQYF. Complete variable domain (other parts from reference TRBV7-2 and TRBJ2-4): GAGVSQSPSNKVTEKGKDVELRCDPISGHTALYWYRQSLGQGLEFLIYFQGNSAPDKSGLPSDRFSAERTGGSVSTLTIQRTQQEDSAVYLCASSSRVLDIQYFGAGTRLSVL.

The CDR3 protein is CASSLVAGVQETQYF. As DNA, the CDR3 is TGTGCCAGCAGCTTAGTAGCGGGGGTCCAAGAGACCCAGTACTTC. The chain recombines TRBV7-9 with TRBJ2-5; 9 bases are shared with TRBD2. The CDR3 is made up of 15 amino acids. The trim removed 1 base at V and 1 base at J, leaving 1 base unmatched. Germline CDR1 and CDR2: SEHNR and FQNEAQ (reference sequence).

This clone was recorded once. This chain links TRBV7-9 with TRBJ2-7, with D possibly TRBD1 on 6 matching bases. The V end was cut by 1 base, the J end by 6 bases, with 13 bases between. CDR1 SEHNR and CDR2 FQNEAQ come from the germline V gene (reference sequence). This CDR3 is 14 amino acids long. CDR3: CASSLGQGWVEQYF. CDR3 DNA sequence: TGTGCCAGCAGCTTAGGTCAGGGGTGGGTCGAGCAGTACTTC.

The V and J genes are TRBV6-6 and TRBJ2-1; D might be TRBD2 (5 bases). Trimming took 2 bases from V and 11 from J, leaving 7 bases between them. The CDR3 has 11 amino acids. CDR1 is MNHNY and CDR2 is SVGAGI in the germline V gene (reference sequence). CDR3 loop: CASSYQRQQFF. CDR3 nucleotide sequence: TGTGCCAGCAGTTACCAGCGGCAGCAGTTCTTC.

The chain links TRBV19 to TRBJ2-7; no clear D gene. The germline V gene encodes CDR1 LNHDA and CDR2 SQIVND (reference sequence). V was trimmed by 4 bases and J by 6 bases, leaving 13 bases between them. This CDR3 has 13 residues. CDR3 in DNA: TGTGCCAGTAGTACTTCTTCTTGGAGCGAGCAGTACTTC. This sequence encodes CASSTSSWSEQYF.

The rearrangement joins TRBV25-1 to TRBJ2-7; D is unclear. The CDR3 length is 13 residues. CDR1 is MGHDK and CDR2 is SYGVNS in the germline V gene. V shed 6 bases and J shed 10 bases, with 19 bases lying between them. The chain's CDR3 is CASSSEVIRRQYF. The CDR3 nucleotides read TGTGCCAGCAGCTCGGAAGTGATACGAAGACAGTACTTC.

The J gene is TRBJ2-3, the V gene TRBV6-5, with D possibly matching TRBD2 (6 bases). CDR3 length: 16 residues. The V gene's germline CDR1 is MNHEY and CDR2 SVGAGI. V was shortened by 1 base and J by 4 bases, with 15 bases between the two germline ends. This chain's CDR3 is CASSYFPGTSPDTQYF. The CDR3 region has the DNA TGTGCCAGCAGTTACTTTCCCGGGACTTCGCCAGATACGCAGTATTTT.

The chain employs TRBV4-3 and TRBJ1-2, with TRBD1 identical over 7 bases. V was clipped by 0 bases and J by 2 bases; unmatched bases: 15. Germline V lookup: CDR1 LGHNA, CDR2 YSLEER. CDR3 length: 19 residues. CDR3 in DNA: TGCGCCAGCAGCCAAGATGCATTTAAAGCGGCAGGGGGAAACTATGGCTACACCTTC. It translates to CASSQDAFKAAGGNYGYTF.

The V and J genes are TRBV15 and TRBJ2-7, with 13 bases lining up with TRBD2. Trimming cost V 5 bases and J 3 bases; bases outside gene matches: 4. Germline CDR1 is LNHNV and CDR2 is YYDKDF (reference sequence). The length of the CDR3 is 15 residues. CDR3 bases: TGTGCCACCAGCGCCCGGACTAGCGGGAGCTACGAGCAGTACTTC. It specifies CATSARTSGSYEQYF.